A single sample gave rise to the 27 T cell receptor beta chains below, sequenced in a study of cytomegalovirus exposure and HLA in healthy donors. Both 60 Vbeta primers and 13 Jbeta primers went into the PCR. Data came from immunoSEQ multiplex PCR; TCRdb stores just in-frame clones and leaves some out. The sample shows roughly 250,000 clones, around 66% of them seen only once. Sequencing was carried out using PBMCs. The receptor source for this set is a female donor in good health and CMV-seronegative.

The chain is built from TRBV4-1 and TRBJ2-1; 7 nucleotides agree with TRBD2. Germline V gene data show CDR1 as MGHRA and CDR2 as YSYEKL. V shed 0 bases and J 6 bases; nucleotides not matched to a gene: 8. The CDR3 sequence is 16 residues long. CDR3 sequence: CASSQDGSGASNEQFF. CDR3 nucleotide sequence: TGCGCCAGCAGCCAAGATGGGAGCGGGGCCTCCAATGAGCAGTTCTTC.

The rearrangement links TRBV27 to TRBJ2-4, with D possibly matching TRBD1 (5 bases). V was pared by 0 bases and J by 6 bases, with 9 bases between. There are 14 residues in the CDR3. Germline CDR1 is MNHEY and CDR2 is SMNVEV (reference sequence). CDR3 amino acids: CASSLSLQGNIQYF. CDR3 DNA sequence: TGTGCCAGCAGTTTATCGCTTCAGGGAAACATTCAGTACTTC.

This clone was detected once. The V and J genes are TRBV9 and TRBJ1-3; 8 nucleotides line up with TRBD1. The trim removed 4 bases at V and 3 bases at J, leaving 9 bases unmatched. The CDR3 length is 16 residues. The germline V gene encodes CDR1 SGDLS and CDR2 YYNGEE. This CDR3 is CASSPRTGKVGNTIYF. The DNA of the CDR3 is TGTGCCAGCAGCCCAAGGACAGGGAAGGTTGGAAACACCATATATTTT.

The rearrangement uses TRBV7-9 and TRBJ2-3; possibly TRBD1 for D (6 bases). The CDR3 has 18 amino acids. From germline, CDR1 is SEHNR and CDR2 FQNEAQ (reference sequence). V dropped 5 bases and J dropped 4 bases, with 25 bases sitting between them. The CDR3 region is CASSPLAGRDKGPDTQYF. The CDR3 nucleotides read TGTGCCAGCAGCCCCTTAGCCGGTAGGGACAAGGGGCCAGATACGCAGTATTTT.

The DNA of the CDR3 is TGCAGCGTTGAAGATCGTTATGGCTACACCTTC. Protein: CSVEDRYGYTF. This rearrangement joins TRBV29-1 to TRBJ1-2; D is undetermined. Trimming removed 0 bases at V and 5 bases at J, with 4 bases between. The CDR3 consists of 11 residues. Germline V gene lookup returns CDR1 SQVTM and CDR2 ANQGSEA.

The chain has TRBV11-3 and TRBJ2-5, with D possibly matching TRBD2 (5 bases). The DNA matches TRBJ2-7 better at its end, which makes the J call doubtful. This CDR3 region has 16 residues. Germline loops: CDR1 SGHNT, CDR2 YENEEA. CDR3 loop: CASSLGLASRSYEQYF. The CDR3 region has the DNA TGTGCCAGCAGCTTAGGGCTAGCCTCGCGCTCCTACGAGCAGTACTTC.

The V and J genes are TRBV28 and TRBJ1-5; no clear D gene. Trimming removed 10 bases from V and 11 bases from J, with 18 bases in between. The CDR3 spans 12 residues. CDR1 MDHEN and CDR2 SYDVKM come from the germline V gene. CDR3 DNA: TGTGCCACCCTGACCCCAATCGAGGCCCAGCATTTT. Residues: CATLTPIEAQHF.

The rearrangement links TRBV18 to TRBJ2-7; 7 bases are a match to TRBD1. The CDR3 is made up of 13 amino acids. Germline loops: CDR1 KGHSH, CDR2 LQKENI. J lost 4 bases, V lost 3 bases, and 3 bases had no gene match. This CDR3 is CASSPQDRYEQYF. The CDR3 DNA is TGTGCCAGCTCACCTCAGGACAGGTACGAGCAGTACTTC. Combining the CDR3 with reference TRBV18 and TRBJ2-7 gives the whole variable domain NAGVMQNPRHLVRRRGQEARLRCSPMKGHSHVYWYRQLPEEGLKFMVYLQKENIIDESGMPKERFSAEFPKEGPSILRIQQVVRGDSAAYFCASSPQDRYEQYFGPGTRLTVT.

V and J are TRBV28 and TRBJ2-1, with a tentative D call TRBD2 (6 bases). Between the trimmed V and J ends, which lost 7 bases and 12 bases, there was a span of 22 bases. CDR3 length equals 14 residues. Germline V gene lookup returns CDR1 MDHEN and CDR2 SYDVKM. Here the CDR3 reads CASTLPGRTISQFF. CDR3 sequence (DNA): TGTGCCAGCACTCTGCCGGGGCGGACTATCTCGCAGTTCTTC.

This clone has a handful of counts. This chain links TRBV6-1 with TRBJ1-2, with TRBD1 matching 9 bases. V lost 0 bases, J lost 6 bases, and 8 bases stayed unmatched. Germline V CDR1 and CDR2: MNHNS, SASEGT. The length of the CDR3 is 16 residues. The CDR3 here is CASSEAHNRGRDGYTF. CDR3 bases: TGTGCCAGCAGTGAAGCGCATAACAGGGGGCGGGATGGCTACACCTTC.

This clone was detected only once. This sequence joins TRBV21-1 and TRBJ1-2; the D call TRBD1 from the table was never checked on the DNA. TRBV21-1 is given as a pseudogene. CDR3 length equals 14 residues. CDR3 sequence (DNA): TGTGCCAGCAGCAAACCGGACAGCTGCTATGGCTACACCTTC. Its protein is CASSKPDSCYGYTF.

V is TRBV13 and J is TRBJ2-7, with 8 positions matching TRBD2. V shed 5 bases and J 4 bases; nucleotides not matched to a gene: 13. The CDR3 is made up of 16 amino acids. The germline gives CDR1 PRHDT, CDR2 FYEKMQ (reference sequence). For the CDR3, the DNA is TGTGCCAGCAGCCCATATCCGGGACTAGATAGTTACGAGCAGTACTTC. This translates into CASSPYPGLDSYEQYF. The variable domain in full, with the rest retrieved from reference TRBV13 and TRBJ2-7, is AAGVIQSPRHLIKEKRETATLKCYPIPRHDTVYWYQQGPGQDPQFLISFYEKMQSDKGSIPDRFSAQQFSDYHSELNMSSLELGDSALYFCASSPYPGLDSYEQYFGPGTRLTVT.

V usage is TRBV25-1 and J usage is TRBJ2-3; D gene ambiguous. V was cut by 0 bases and J by 1 base, with 17 bases left in between. This CDR3 has 18 residues. Germline V CDR1 and CDR2: MGHDK, SYGVNS. The CDR3 is CASSEYKLSGTRTDTQYF. CDR3 in DNA: TGTGCCAGCAGTGAATATAAGTTGTCGGGTACACGCACAGATACGCAGTATTTT.

The chain recombines TRBV4-1 with TRBJ2-7; 8 bases fit TRBD1. V dropped 10 bases and J dropped 0; count of bases not matched to a gene: 8. In germline, CDR1 is MGHRA, CDR2 YSYEKL. The CDR3 is 14 amino acids. CDR3 loop: CAIDRGSSSYEQYF. The CDR3 DNA follows: TGCGCCATCGACAGGGGCTCGAGCTCCTACGAGCAGTACTTC.

In nucleotides, the CDR3 is TGTGCCAGCAGCTTCCGCGGGAGGGGAATCCACAATGAGCAGTTCTTC. Translation gives CASSFRGRGIHNEQFF. The chain is built from TRBV11-3 and TRBJ2-1, with 9 bases that match TRBD2. Losses at the gene ends were 3 bases for V and 5 bases for J; bases not matched to a gene: 8. The CDR3 is made up of 16 amino acids. Per the germline V gene, CDR1 is SGHNT and CDR2 is YENEEA.

CDR3 amino acids: CASSIVQGNYGYTF. CDR3 sequence (DNA): TGTGCCAGTAGTATAGTCCAGGGGAACTATGGCTACACCTTC. This sequence joins TRBV19 and TRBJ1-2, with a weak D call TRBD1 (6 bases). The CDR3 runs 14 residues. V dropped 1 base and J dropped 2 bases, with 8 bases sitting between them. CDR1 and CDR2 (germline): LNHDA, SQIVND (reference sequence).

V usage is TRBV9 and J usage is TRBJ2-1; TRBD2 matches 11 bases. The CDR3 contains 17 residues. CDR1 and CDR2 (germline): SGDLS, YYNGEE. The trim removed 2 bases at V and 4 bases at J, leaving 8 bases unmatched. CDR3 region: CASSVVTGTSGYNEQFF. CDR3 DNA: TGTGCCAGCAGCGTGGTAACCGGGACTAGCGGATACAATGAGCAGTTCTTC.

This clone was counted only a few times. The genes are TRBV25-1 and TRBJ2-3; 7 nucleotides match TRBD2. CDR3 length: 12 residues. With 4 bases clipped from V and 9 bases from J, the junction kept 4 bases outside the gene matches. CDR1 is MGHDK, CDR2 SYGVNS, per germline. Written as DNA, the CDR3 is TGTGCCAGCAGTGGGAGAGCGGGGACGCAGTATTTT. This sequence encodes CASSGRAGTQYF.

This rearrangement joins TRBV4-1 to TRBJ2-1; 9 bases line up with TRBD2. Germline CDR1 is MGHRA and CDR2 is YSYEKL. Trimming removed 3 bases from V and 7 bases from J; junction bases left unmatched: 10. The CDR3 runs 16 residues. CDR3 nucleotides: TGCGCCAGCAGCCACATAGCGGGAGCGATTATAAATGAGCAGTTCTTC. Its protein is CASSHIAGAIINEQFF.

The rearrangement uses TRBV5-4 and TRBJ2-7; 9 bases line up with TRBD1. V was pared by 1 base and J by 5 bases, with 7 bases of the junction left unmatched. CDR1 SGHNT and CDR2 YYREEE come from the germline V gene (reference sequence). This CDR3 spans 15 amino acids. The CDR3 bases are TGTGCCAGCAGCTTGACAGGGGGCCCGTTAGACGAGCAGTACTTC. Residues: CASSLTGGPLDEQYF.

In DNA form, the CDR3 reads TGTGCCAGCAGCCCCATTAGCGGGAGGGCTGGAGAGCAGTACTTC. It is translated as CASSPISGRAGEQYF. The chain employs TRBV7-9 and TRBJ2-7, with 11 nucleotides matching TRBD2. This CDR3 comprises 15 residues. Trimming cost V 5 bases and J 7 bases; bases outside gene matches: 10. Germline CDR1 and CDR2: SEHNR and FQNEAQ (reference sequence).

The chain has TRBV7-8 and TRBJ2-5, with 7 bases identical to TRBD2. The V gene end was trimmed by 4 bases and the J gene end by 1 base; junction bases not matched to a gene: 3. The germline CDR1 and CDR2 sequences are SGHVS and FQNEAQ. The CDR3 loop spans 14 amino acids. The CDR3 DNA reads as TGTGCCAGCAGCTCCCGACTAGCCCAAGAGACCCAGTACTTC. Its protein product is CASSSRLAQETQYF.

J is TRBJ2-1 and V is TRBV4-2, with TRBD2 matching 11 bases. CDR3 length equals 16 residues. With V trimmed by 0 bases and J by 4 bases, 2 bases remained unmatched. The germline CDR1 and CDR2 sequences are LGHNA and YNFKEQ. The CDR3 sequence is CASSQEASGRYNEQFF. The DNA of the CDR3 is TGTGCCAGCAGCCAAGAGGCTAGCGGGAGGTACAATGAGCAGTTCTTC.

The chain links TRBV19 to TRBJ2-6; a weak D match, TRBD1 (6 bases). In germline, CDR1 is LNHDA, CDR2 SQIVND (reference sequence). Trimming cost V 11 bases and J 2 bases, with 10 bases left between them. The CDR3 runs to 13 residues. For the CDR3, the DNA is TGTGCCGCCCGACAGGCTGGGGCCAACGTCCTGACTTTC. Protein sequence: CAARQAGANVLTF.

This chain uses TRBV4-1 with TRBJ2-7, with 9 bases matching TRBD1. Germline CDR1 and CDR2: MGHRA and YSYEKL. The CDR3 consists of 15 residues. Unmatched junction bases numbered 5, after V lost 2 bases and J lost 3 bases. The CDR3 sequence is CASSQIRGQGYEQYF. In DNA, the CDR3 is TGCGCCAGCAGCCAAATTCGGGGACAGGGCTACGAGCAGTACTTC.

Only one count was recorded for this clone. One junction end disagrees with the germline gene, perhaps due to a read error. The rearrangement joins TRBV28 to TRBJ1-2, with D possibly being TRBD1 (5 bases). The CDR3 contains 13 residues. CDR1 is MDHEN, CDR2 SYDVKM, per germline. Written as DNA, the CDR3 is TGTGCCAGCAGTTTTCAAGGGGTGTTTGGCCACACCTTC. The encoded protein is CASSFQGVFGHTF.

This sequence joins TRBV29-1 and TRBJ2-5; D possibly corresponds to TRBD2 (5 bases). Per germline, CDR1 SQVTM and CDR2 ANQGSEA. This CDR3 has 11 amino acids. Trimming took 4 bases from V and 4 from J, leaving 7 bases between them. The CDR3 spells CSVVARETQYF. The CDR3 nucleotides read TGCAGCGTTGTAGCGCGAGAGACCCAGTACTTC.